This TCR beta chain originates from a study of blood T cell repertoires in COVID-19. The overall study: Material from acute and convalescent COVID-19 was sourced from the United States, Italy and Spain. The cDNA or gDNA used as material had been derived from T cells, B-cell-depleted T cells, or PBMCs.

Original handling: Amplification of reference gene primers was used by the study to estimate nucleated cell counts. Libraries were prepared by immunoSEQ multiplex PCR; TCRdb keeps only in-frame clonotypes and omits some of them. V, J and clone size reflect that table, while D and trimming were determined from the DNA. The data show about 290,000 clones, 70% to 90% seen once. The sequenced sample was peripheral blood. The receptor was isolated from a woman between 45 and 60 years old with active or convalescent COVID-19.

The CDR3 DNA sequence: TGTGCCACCAGCAGAGGCACAGACAGGAAACTAGAAAAACTGTTTTTT. Protein: CATSRGTDRKLEKLFF. This chain connects TRBV15 to TRBJ1-4; possible D gene TRBD1, 6 bases. CDR1 is LNHNV and CDR2 is YYDKDF in the germline V gene (reference sequence). The CDR3 has 16 amino acids. The ends were cut back, 1 base at V and 8 bases at J, with 17 bases in the middle.